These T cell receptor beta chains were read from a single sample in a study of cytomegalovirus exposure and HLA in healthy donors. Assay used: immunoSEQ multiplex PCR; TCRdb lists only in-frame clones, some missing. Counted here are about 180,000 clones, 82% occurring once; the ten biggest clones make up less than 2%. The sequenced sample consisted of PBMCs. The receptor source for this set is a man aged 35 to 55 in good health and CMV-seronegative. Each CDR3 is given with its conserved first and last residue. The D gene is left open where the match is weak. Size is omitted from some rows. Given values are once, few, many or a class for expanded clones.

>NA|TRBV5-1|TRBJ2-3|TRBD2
CASSSSSGTSGADTQYF
TGCGCCAGCAGCAGTTCCTCCGGGACTAGCGGGGCAGATACGCAGTATTTT
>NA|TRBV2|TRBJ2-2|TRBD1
CATDQGAGELFF
TGTGCCACCGACCAGGGGGCCGGGGAGCTGTTTTTT
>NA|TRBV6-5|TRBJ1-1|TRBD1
CASSLGQANTEAFF
TGTGCCAGCAGCTTGGGACAGGCGAACACTGAAGCTTTCTTT
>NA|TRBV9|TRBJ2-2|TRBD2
CASSVGLAGDYGGELFF
TGTGCCAGCAGCGTCGGACTAGCGGGGGACTATGGCGGGGAGCTGTTTTTT
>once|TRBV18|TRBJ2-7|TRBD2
CASSPGRESYEQYF
TGTGCCAGCTCACCAGGGAGGGAATCCTACGAGCAGTACTTC
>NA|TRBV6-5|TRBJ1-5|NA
CASSNRDQPQHF
TGTGCCAGCAGTAACCGGGATCAGCCCCAGCATTTT
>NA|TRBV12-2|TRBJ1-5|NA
CASRLGRGEVSNQPQHF
TGTGCAAGTCGCTTAGGCAGGGGGGAGGTGAGCAATCAGCCCCAGCATTTT
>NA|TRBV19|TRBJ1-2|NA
CASSIEGGGRGVGYTF
TGTGCCAGTAGTATCGAAGGAGGAGGCAGGGGAGTCGGCTACACCTTC
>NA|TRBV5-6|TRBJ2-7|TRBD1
CASSLLQGTSYEQYF
TGTGCCAGCAGCTTATTACAGGGGACCTCCTACGAGCAGTACTTC
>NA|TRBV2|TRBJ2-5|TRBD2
CASKGLAGAIETQYF
TGTGCCAGCAAAGGGTTAGCGGGGGCGATAGAGACCCAGTACTTC
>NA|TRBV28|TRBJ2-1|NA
CASSLGRASEQFF
TGTGCCAGCAGTTTGGGCAGGGCCAGTGAGCAGTTCTTC
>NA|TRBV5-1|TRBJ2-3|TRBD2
CASSWGTSGSPSSASTDTQYF
TGCGCCAGCAGCTGGGGGACTAGCGGGAGTCCTTCGAGTGCTAGCACAGATACGCAGTATTTT
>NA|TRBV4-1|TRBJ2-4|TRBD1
CASSQSVPGTGLAKNIQYF
TGCGCCAGCAGCCAATCGGTTCCGGGGACAGGGTTAGCCAAAAACATTCAGTACTTC
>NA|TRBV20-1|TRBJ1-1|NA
CSARSRDEAFF
TGCAGTGCTAGATCCCGCGATGAAGCTTTCTTT
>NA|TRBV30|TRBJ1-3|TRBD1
CAWMWTGGNTIYF
TGTGCCTGGATGTGGACAGGGGGAAACACCATATATTTT
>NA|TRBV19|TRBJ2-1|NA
CASSVSYNEQFF
TGTGCCAGCTCAGTCTCCTACAATGAGCAGTTCTTC
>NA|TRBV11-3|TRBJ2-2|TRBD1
CASSRDRVGNTGELFF
TGTGCCAGCAGCCGTGACAGGGTAGGAAACACCGGGGAGCTGTTTTTT
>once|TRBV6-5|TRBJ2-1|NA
CASSMTVYNEQFF
TGTGCCAGCAGTATGACAGTCTACAATGAGCAGTTCTTC
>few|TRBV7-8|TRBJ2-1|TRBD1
CASRKTGGNEQFF
TGTGCCAGCAGAAAAACAGGGGGCAATGAGCAGTTCTTC
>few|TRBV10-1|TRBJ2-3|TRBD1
CASRETGGADTQYF
TGCGCCAGCAGGGAAACAGGGGGTGCAGATACGCAGTATTTT
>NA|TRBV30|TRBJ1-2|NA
CAWSVRPPGGYGYTF
TGTGCCTGGAGTGTACGGCCCCCGGGTGGCTATGGCTACACCTTC
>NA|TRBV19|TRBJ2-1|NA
CASSFGTSYNEQFF
TGTGCCAGTTCTTTCGGCACTAGCTACAATGAGCAGTTCTTC
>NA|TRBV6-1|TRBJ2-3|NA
CASTTASTDTQYF
TGTGCCAGCACGACAGCTTCCACAGATACGCAGTATTTT
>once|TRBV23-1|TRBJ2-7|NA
CASSQAGPHEQYF
TGCGCCAGCAGTCAGGCAGGGCCCCACGAGCAGTACTTC
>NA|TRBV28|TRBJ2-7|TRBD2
CASSLPSGDYEQYF
TGTGCCAGCAGTTTACCTAGCGGGGACTACGAGCAGTACTTC
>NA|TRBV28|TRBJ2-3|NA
CASSSERVGTDTQYF
TGTGCCAGCAGTTCCGAGAGGGTTGGCACAGATACGCAGTATTTT
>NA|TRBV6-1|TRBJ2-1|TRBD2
CASSARLAGANEQFF
TGTGCCAGCAGTGCCCGGCTAGCGGGAGCCAATGAGCAGTTCTTC
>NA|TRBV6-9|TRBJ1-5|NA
CASSSLDSSNQPQHF
TGTGCCAGCAGCTCGCTGGACAGTAGCAATCAGCCCCAGCATTTT
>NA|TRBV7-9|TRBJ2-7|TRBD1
CASSSDRGNYEQYF
TGTGCCAGCAGCTCGGACAGGGGTAACTACGAGCAGTACTTC
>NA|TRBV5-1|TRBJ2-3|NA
CASSPQPVSSTDTQYF
TGCGCCAGCAGCCCACAGCCGGTGTCGAGCACAGATACGCAGTATTTT
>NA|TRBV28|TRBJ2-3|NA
CASSLSLVGGNTDTQYF
TGTGCCAGCAGTTTGTCCCTGGTAGGAGGTAACACAGATACGCAGTATTTT
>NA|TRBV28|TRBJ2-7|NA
CASSFKSGAPYEQYF
TGTGCCAGCAGTTTTAAATCAGGGGCTCCCTACGAGCAGTACTTC
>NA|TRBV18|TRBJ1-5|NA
CASSPGKGSQPQHF
TGTGCCAGCTCACCCGGGAAAGGGAGTCAGCCCCAGCATTTT
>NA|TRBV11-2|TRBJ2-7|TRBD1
CASSLGYKLSGQGDNEQYF
TGTGCCAGCAGCTTAGGCTACAAATTGTCGGGACAGGGTGACAACGAGCAGTACTTC
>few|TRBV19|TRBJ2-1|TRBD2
CASSVGLAGGPLRNEQFF
TGTGCCAGTAGTGTGGGACTAGCGGGAGGGCCCCTGAGGAATGAGCAGTTCTTC
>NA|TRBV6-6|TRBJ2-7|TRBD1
CASTETGGKSYEQYF
TGTGCCAGCACCGAGACAGGGGGTAAAAGTTACGAGCAGTACTTC
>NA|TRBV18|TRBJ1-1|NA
CASSPGRGTTSPEAFF
TGTGCCAGCTCACCAGGCCGGGGTACGACGTCCCCGGAAGCTTTCTTT
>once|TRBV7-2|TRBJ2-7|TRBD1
CASSTPAGTGPYEQYF
TGTGCCAGCAGCACCCCAGCCGGGACAGGGCCTTACGAGCAGTACTTC
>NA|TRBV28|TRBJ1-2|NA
CASSLGRRSHGYTF
TGTGCCAGCAGTCTGGGGCGTAGGTCGCATGGCTACACCTTC
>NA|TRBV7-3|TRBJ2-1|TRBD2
CASSLTSGSGDEQFF
TGTGCCAGCAGCTTGACTAGCGGGAGTGGCGATGAGCAGTTCTTC
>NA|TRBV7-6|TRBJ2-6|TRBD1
CASRTGKGAGANVLTF
TGTGCCAGCAGGACAGGGAAAGGGGCTGGGGCCAACGTCCTGACTTTC
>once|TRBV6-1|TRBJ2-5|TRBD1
CASITDRALGTQYF
TGTGCCAGCATCACCGACAGGGCTCTAGGGACCCAGTACTTC
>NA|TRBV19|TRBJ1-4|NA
CASSISGMNEKLFF
TGTGCCAGTAGTATATCGGGGATGAATGAAAAACTGTTTTTT
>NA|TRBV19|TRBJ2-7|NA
CASSIDHGYEQYF
TGTGCCAGTAGTATAGATCACGGGTACGAGCAGTACTTC
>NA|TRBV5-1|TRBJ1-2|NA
CASSLGDTSNYGYTF
TGCGCCAGCAGCTTGGGGGACACCTCTAACTATGGCTACACCTTC
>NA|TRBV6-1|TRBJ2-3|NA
CASSVRQGSTDTQYF
TGTGCCAGCAGTGTAAGGCAGGGGAGCACAGATACGCAGTATTTT
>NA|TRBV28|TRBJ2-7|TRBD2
CATPSGSSYEQYF
TGTGCCACCCCTAGCGGGAGCTCCTACGAGCAGTACTTC
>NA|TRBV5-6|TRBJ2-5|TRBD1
CASSTGQAPQETQYF
TGTGCCAGCAGCACCGGACAGGCGCCGCAAGAGACCCAGTACTTC
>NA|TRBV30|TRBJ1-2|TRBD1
CAWYDRGQYYGYTF
TGTGCCTGGTACGACAGGGGGCAGTACTATGGCTACACCTTC
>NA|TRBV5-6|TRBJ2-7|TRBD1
CASSLGQGAAYEQYF
TGTGCCAGCAGCTTGGGACAGGGGGCGGCCTACGAGCAGTACTTC
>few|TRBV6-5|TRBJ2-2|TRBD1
CASKTGVTGELFF
TGTGCCAGCAAGACAGGGGTCACCGGGGAGCTGTTTTTT
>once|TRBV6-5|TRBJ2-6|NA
CASSYSNRAGANVLTF
TGTGCCAGCAGTTACTCTAACAGGGCTGGGGCCAACGTCCTGACTTTC
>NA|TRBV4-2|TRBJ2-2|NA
CASSQVPQGRPGRTGELFF
TGTGCCAGCAGCCAAGTCCCCCAGGGACGACCTGGGAGGACCGGGGAGCTGTTTTTT
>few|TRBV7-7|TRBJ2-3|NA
CASSLGGGSDTQYF
TGTGCTAGCAGCTTAGGCGGAGGGTCAGATACGCAGTATTTT
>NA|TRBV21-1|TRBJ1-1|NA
CASSKEEIQGRDAEAFF
TGTGCCAGCAGCAAAGAGGAGATTCAGGGAAGAGATGCTGAAGCTTTCTTT
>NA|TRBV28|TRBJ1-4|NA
CASSPPGGVGEKLFF
TGTGCCAGCAGTCCCCCCGGGGGGGTGGGTGAAAAACTGTTTTTT
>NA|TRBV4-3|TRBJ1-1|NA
CASSQDLGNTEAFF
TGCGCCAGCAGCCAAGATCTCGGGAACACTGAAGCTTTCTTT
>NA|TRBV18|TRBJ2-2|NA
CASSPLPTNTGELFF
TGTGCCAGCTCACCACTTCCCACAAACACCGGGGAGCTGTTTTTT
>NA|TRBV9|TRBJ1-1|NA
CASGETGMNTEAFF
TGTGCCAGCGGAGAAACAGGGATGAACACTGAAGCTTTCTTT
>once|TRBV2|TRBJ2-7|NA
CASNARAESYEQYF
TGTGCCAGCAACGCGAGGGCGGAGTCCTACGAGCAGTACTTC